The 17 T cell receptor beta chains listed next were all sequenced from one sample in a study of PD-L1 blockade in urothelial cancer. TCRdb keeps only in-frame clones here, not all; method: immunoSEQ multiplex PCR. Found here are more than 40,000 clones, 70% to 90% of them singletons; the top ten hold approximately 16%. The sample was PBMCs, taken around atezolizumab (anti-PD-L1) treatment. The receptors were sampled from a man in his 60s with urothelial cancer.

The chain uses TRBV6-5 and TRBJ1-5; D is uncertain. Germline CDR1 MNHEY, CDR2 SVGAGI. The CDR3 spans 13 residues. Trimming took off 2 bases at V and 2 bases at J, with 4 bases between the two ends. CDR3 in amino acids: CASSYTGNQPQHF. For the CDR3, the DNA is TGTGCCAGCAGTTACACGGGCAATCAGCCCCAGCATTTT.

This chain links TRBV6-4 with TRBJ1-1; 7 bases are a match to TRBD1. V shed 6 bases and J 3 bases; nucleotides not matched to a gene: 4. Germline assignment: CDR1 MRHNA and CDR2 SNTAGT. The CDR3 totals 13 residues. The CDR3 coding sequence is TGTGCCAGCAGAGCAGGGGGGCACACTGAAGCTTTCTTT. The encoded protein is CASRAGGHTEAFF.

This sequence joins TRBV6-1 and TRBJ1-5; D is possibly TRBD1 (6 bases). CDR3 length: 15 amino acids. V shed 1 base and J shed 11 bases, with 18 bases lying between them. The germline CDR1 and CDR2 sequences are MNHNS and SASEGT. CDR3 DNA sequence: TGTGCCAGCAGTGAAGTAACCGCCCCAGGGGCTTCCCAGCATTTT. This gives the protein CASSEVTAPGASQHF.

This clone was seen a few times. The rearrangement joins TRBV4-1 to TRBJ1-2; weak D call: TRBD1 (5 bases). V gave up 4 bases and J gave up 4 bases, with 13 bases separating them. Germline lookup yields CDR1 MGHRA and CDR2 YSYEKL. This CDR3 contains 14 residues. The chain's CDR3 is CASSPGGATYGYTF. The CDR3 nucleotides read TGCGCCAGCAGCCCCGGCGGGGCGACCTATGGCTACACCTTC.

J is TRBJ2-7 and V is TRBV19, with a weak D call TRBD1 (6 bases). The CDR3 is made up of 13 amino acids. The germline V gene encodes CDR1 LNHDA and CDR2 SQIVND (reference sequence). V dropped 5 bases and J dropped 2 bases, with 10 bases sitting between them. The DNA for the CDR3 is TGTGCCAGTAGTCCGACAGGTGCCTACGAGCAGTACTTC. Protein product: CASSPTGAYEQYF. Together with reference TRBV19 and TRBJ2-7, the CDR3 gives the full variable domain: DGGITQSPKYLFRKEGQNVTLSCEQNLNHDAMYWYRQDPGQGLRLIYYSQIVNDFQKGDIAEGYSVSREKKESFPLTVTSAQKNPTAFYLCASSPTGAYEQYFGPGTRLTVT.

The rearrangement links TRBV6-5 to TRBJ2-6; no clear D. CDR3 length: 16 amino acids. Germline CDR1 is MNHEY and CDR2 is SVGAGI. Deletions cut 4 bases from V and 1 base from J, with 11 bases between. CDR3 bases: TGTGCCAGCAGTTCCTCCAGTCCGTCTGGGGCCAACGTCCTGACTTTC. As protein: CASSSSSPSGANVLTF.

The CDR3 region has the DNA TGCGCCAGCAGCTTGTATCCAGGCCAAGAGACCCAGTACTTC. Residues: CASSLYPGQETQYF. The chain uses TRBV5-1 and TRBJ2-5; D not certain. CDR1 and CDR2 from the germline V gene are SGHRS and YFSETQ. This CDR3 comprises 14 residues. Trimming shortened V by 1 base and J by 1 base, and 8 bases separated the two germline ends.

CDR3: CASSFKGAAQPQHF. CDR3 DNA: TGTGCCAGCAGCTTTAAGGGGGCAGCACAGCCCCAGCATTTT. This chain uses TRBV7-2 with TRBJ1-5; TRBD1 matches 7 bases. Germline V gives CDR1 SGHTA, CDR2 FQGNSA. The length of the CDR3 is 14 residues. V was pared by 3 bases and J by 7 bases, with 6 bases of the junction left unmatched.

In this sample, this clone turned up a few times. V and J are TRBV4-2 and TRBJ1-1; possible D gene TRBD1, 6 bases. The length of the CDR3 is 14 residues. V was trimmed by 0 bases and J by 1 base, leaving 6 bases between them. Germline V lookup: CDR1 LGHNA, CDR2 YNFKEQ. The CDR3 sequence: CASSQEDRNTEAFF. CDR3 in DNA: TGTGCCAGCAGCCAAGAGGACAGGAACACTGAAGCTTTCTTT.

The count of this clone is one. The rearrangement links TRBV2 to TRBJ2-7; D is unresolved. The V gene's germline CDR1 is SNHLY and CDR2 FYNNEI. The CDR3 covers 12 residues. V gave up 4 bases and J gave up 1 base, with 5 bases separating them. The CDR3 DNA reads TGTGCCAGCAGTGTGGCTTCCTACGAGCAGTACTTC. Amino acids: CASSVASYEQYF. The complete variable domain, with remaining parts taken from reference TRBV2 and TRBJ2-7, reads EPEVTQTPSHQVTQMGQEVILRCVPISNHLYFYWYRQILGQKVEFLVSFYNNEISEKSEIFDDQFSVERPDGSNFTLKIRSTKLEDSAMYFCASSVASYEQYFGPGTRLTVT.

This chain joins TRBV7-2 and TRBJ2-5; 10 bases map to TRBD2. Germline values: CDR1 SGHTA, CDR2 FQGNSA. V dropped 6 bases and J dropped 6; count of bases not matched to a gene: 10. There are 15 residues in the CDR3. The CDR3 bases are TGTGCCAGCAGACCCAGCGGGGGGGCCGCAAAGACCCAGTACTTC. This gives the protein CASRPSGGAAKTQYF.

V usage is TRBV4-3 and J usage is TRBJ1-3; 7 bases line up with TRBD1. Trimming removed 2 bases from V and 0 bases from J; junction bases left unmatched: 7. The CDR3 runs to 17 residues. CDR1 LGHNA and CDR2 YSLEER come from the germline V gene. Written as DNA, the CDR3 is TGCGCCAGCAGCCAATACCGGGACAGAAGCTCTGGAAACACCATATATTTT. It is translated as CASSQYRDRSSGNTIYF.

This sequence joins TRBV18 and TRBJ2-2, with 7 bases fitting TRBD2. The CDR3 is made up of 14 amino acids. Looked up from germline, CDR1 is KGHSH and CDR2 is LQKENI. With V trimmed by 2 bases and J by 6 bases, 3 bases remained unmatched. The CDR3 sequence: CASSPDAGAGELFF. CDR3 DNA sequence: TGTGCCAGCTCACCAGATGCGGGAGCCGGGGAGCTGTTTTTT.

This chain joins TRBV5-1 and TRBJ2-7; 11 positions agree with TRBD1. J gave up 7 bases and V 4 bases, and 10 bases lay outside the gene matches. CDR3 length equals 15 residues. CDR1 is SGHRS and CDR2 is YFSETQ in the germline V gene. The CDR3 spells CASSLEGGQGAEQYF. The CDR3 DNA is TGCGCCAGCAGCCTCGAAGGCGGACAGGGGGCTGAGCAGTACTTC.

This chain connects TRBV2 to TRBJ2-3; 9 bases align to TRBD2. Per germline, CDR1 SNHLY and CDR2 FYNNEI. V dropped 6 bases and J dropped 1; count of bases not matched to a gene: 5. CDR3 length equals 15 residues. CDR3 sequence: CASRASGVGTDTQYF. The CDR3 bases are TGTGCCAGCAGGGCTAGCGGGGTGGGCACAGATACGCAGTATTTT.

This sequence joins TRBV25-1 and TRBJ1-1, with D unclear. This CDR3 spans 12 amino acids. The germline V gene has CDR1 MGHDK and CDR2 SYGVNS. Trimming took 1 base from V and 7 from J, leaving 7 bases between them. The CDR3 bases are TGTGCCAGCAGTGAATGGCAAAGTGAAGCTTTCTTT. Its translation: CASSEWQSEAFF. The entire variable domain, with the rest obtained from reference TRBV25-1 and TRBJ1-1, is as follows: EADIYQTPRYLVIGTGKKITLECSQTMGHDKMYWYQQDPGMELHLIHYSYGVNSTEKGDLSSESTVSRIRTEHFPLTLESARPSHTSQYLCASSEWQSEAFFGQGTRLTVV.

This clone came up a few times. The chain has TRBV9 and TRBJ1-1; D gene uncertain. CDR1 is SGDLS and CDR2 is YYNGEE in the germline V gene. The CDR3 runs 16 residues. The V gene lost 0 bases and the J gene lost 1 base, with 13 bases spanning the gap. The CDR3 here is CASSVDSLTGNTEAFF. CDR3 DNA: TGTGCCAGCAGCGTAGATAGTCTAACGGGGAACACTGAAGCTTTCTTT.